A single sample gave rise to the 9 T cell receptor beta chains below, sequenced in a study of T cell responses to AZD1222 COVID-19 vaccine. Here immunoSEQ multiplex PCR was the method, and the copy in TCRdb shows in-frame clones only, minus some. The sample contains roughly 120,000 clones, 88% of which appear only once. This sample comprised peripheral blood, obtained on day 0 of MenACWY control vaccination. These receptors originate from an adult in good health.

The chain combines TRBV5-1 with TRBJ1-2, with D tentatively TRBD1 (6 bases). Looked up from germline, CDR1 is SGHRS and CDR2 is YFSETQ. This CDR3 has 12 amino acids. Between the trimmed V and J ends, which lost 0 bases and 7 bases, there was a span of 7 bases. The CDR3 DNA follows: TGCGCCAGCAGCTTGGAGGGGGTTGGCTACACCTTC. Translated: CASSLEGVGYTF.

This chain links TRBV6-5 with TRBJ1-2; D not certain. The CDR3 covers 12 residues. The V gene's germline CDR1 is MNHEY and CDR2 SVGAGI. Trimming shortened V by 7 bases and J by 5 bases, and 11 bases separated the two germline ends. The CDR3 region is CASMQVAYGYTF. The CDR3 nucleotides read TGTGCCAGCATGCAGGTAGCTTATGGCTACACCTTC.

The rearrangement links TRBV2 to TRBJ1-2; 8 bases map to TRBD1. V shed 6 bases, J shed 8 bases, and the junction held 11 bases outside the gene matches. The CDR3 consists of 14 residues. Looked up from germline, CDR1 is SNHLY and CDR2 is FYNNEI. The CDR3 sequence: CASREAGGTEGYTF. DNA of the CDR3: TGTGCCAGCAGGGAGGCAGGGGGCACAGAAGGCTACACCTTC. Full variable domain (outside the CDR3, taken from reference TRBV2 and TRBJ1-2): EPEVTQTPSHQVTQMGQEVILRCVPISNHLYFYWYRQILGQKVEFLVSFYNNEISEKSEIFDDQFSVERPDGSNFTLKIRSTKLEDSAMYFCASREAGGTEGYTFGSGTRLTVV.

The CDR3 sequence: CASSLGRGQGRGEKLFF. The DNA for the CDR3 is TGTGCCAGCAGCTTAGGGAGGGGGCAGGGCCGAGGGGAAAAACTGTTTTTT. The V gene is TRBV7-2, the J gene TRBJ1-4; 7 nucleotides match TRBD1. The CDR3 is 17 residues long. Germline V gives CDR1 SGHTA, CDR2 FQGNSA. The trim removed 1 base at V and 8 bases at J, leaving 13 bases unmatched.

The J gene is TRBJ2-7, the V gene TRBV7-3, with 8 bases aligning to TRBD1. Trimming removed 2 bases from V and 6 bases from J; junction bases left unmatched: 9. Germline V gene data show CDR1 as SGHTA and CDR2 as FQGTGA. The CDR3 length is 15 residues. The CDR3 DNA follows: TGTGCCAGCAGCTTAGGCGGAACAGGGGGGAGCGAGCAGTACTTC. This sequence encodes CASSLGGTGGSEQYF.

The chain joins TRBV6-5 to TRBJ1-6; TRBD1 matches 7 bases. This CDR3 has 15 amino acids. Germline V CDR1 and CDR2: MNHEY, SVGAGI. V lost 6 bases, J lost 5 bases, and 7 bases stayed unmatched. CDR3 sequence reads: CASRGDSSNNSPLHF. In nucleotides, the CDR3 is TGTGCCAGCAGGGGGGACAGCTCTAATAATTCACCCCTCCACTTT.

Only a few counts were recorded for this clone. This chain connects TRBV29-1 to TRBJ1-1; D may be TRBD1 (6 bases). Germline CDR1 reads SQVTM; CDR2 reads ANQGSEA. The CDR3 sequence is 14 residues long. Trimming removed 7 bases at V and 0 bases at J, with 15 bases between. The CDR3 DNA is TGCAGCGGACGGACAGATAATATGAACACTGAAGCTTTCTTT. The encoded protein is CSGRTDNMNTEAFF.

This chain links TRBV18 with TRBJ1-2, with D hard to call. The ends were cut back, 4 bases at V and 4 bases at J, with 19 bases in the middle. The CDR3 totals 16 residues. Germline V lookup: CDR1 KGHSH, CDR2 LQKENI. CDR3 nucleotide sequence: TGTGCCAGCTCACTGGGCCCCCGGGCTCGGAGCTATGGCTACACCTTC. This sequence encodes CASSLGPRARSYGYTF.

V gene TRBV18 combines with J gene TRBJ2-3; unclear D gene. This CDR3 is 14 amino acids long. Trimming removed 4 bases from V and 2 bases from J, with 10 bases in between. The germline CDR1 and CDR2 sequences are KGHSH and LQKENI. The CDR3 coding sequence is TGTGCCAGCTCACAAGATTACCCCACAGATACGCAGTATTTT. Protein: CASSQDYPTDTQYF. Full variable domain (remainder filled in from reference TRBV18 and TRBJ2-3): NAGVMQNPRHLVRRRGQEARLRCSPMKGHSHVYWYRQLPEEGLKFMVYLQKENIIDESGMPKERFSAEFPKEGPSILRIQQVVRGDSAAYFCASSQDYPTDTQYFGPGTRLTVL.